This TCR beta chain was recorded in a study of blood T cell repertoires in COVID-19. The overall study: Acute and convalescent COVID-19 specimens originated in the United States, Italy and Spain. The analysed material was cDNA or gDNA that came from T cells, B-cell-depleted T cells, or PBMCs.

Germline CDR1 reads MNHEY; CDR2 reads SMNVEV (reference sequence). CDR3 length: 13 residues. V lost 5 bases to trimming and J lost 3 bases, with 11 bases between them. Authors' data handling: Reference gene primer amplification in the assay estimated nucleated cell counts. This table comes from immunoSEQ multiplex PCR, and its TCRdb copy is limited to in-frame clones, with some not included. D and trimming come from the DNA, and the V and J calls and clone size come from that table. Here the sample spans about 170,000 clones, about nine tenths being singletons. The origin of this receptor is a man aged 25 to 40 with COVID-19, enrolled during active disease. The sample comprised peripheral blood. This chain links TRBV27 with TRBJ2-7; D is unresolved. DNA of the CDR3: TGTGCCAGCAGTCAACTCGCAGGCTACGAGCAGTACTTC. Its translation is CASSQLAGYEQYF.